Following are 26 T cell receptor beta chains from one sample sequenced in a study of blood T cell repertoires in COVID-19 (dated by TCRdb to about 2020). Library generation was performed with the immunoSEQ multiplex PCR assay. In its TCRdb copy, this immuneACCESS table keeps in-frame sequences only and misses some clones. Where compared with another copy, unresolved V genes explain less than half of these, and the others have no known cause. The sample has about 670,000 clones on record, just under 90% of them singletons. The ten largest clones capture roughly 0.25% of the sample. The sequenced sample consisted of peripheral blood. These receptors were obtained from a woman younger than 30 with acute or convalescent COVID-19.

This chain connects TRBV5-1 to TRBJ2-3, with TRBD2 as a possible D gene (6 bases). The V gene lost 3 bases and the J gene lost 6 bases, with 17 bases spanning the gap. The CDR3 sequence is 15 residues long. Germline loops: CDR1 SGHRS, CDR2 YFSETQ. This CDR3 reads CASSSRLGPSDTQYF. The CDR3 region has the DNA TGCGCCAGCAGCTCCCGACTAGGACCGTCGGATACGCAGTATTTT.

The V and J genes are TRBV29-1 and TRBJ2-7; 9 bases fit TRBD1. From germline, CDR1 is SQVTM and CDR2 ANQGSEA. Trimming took 5 bases from V and 6 from J; bases not matched to a gene: 11. The CDR3 is 14 amino acids. This chain's CDR3 is CSVKMRDRVGEQYF. The CDR3 DNA reads TGCAGCGTTAAAATGCGGGACAGGGTGGGCGAGCAGTACTTC.

This rearrangement joins TRBV6-5 to TRBJ1-6; 7 bases agree with TRBD1. Germline V lookup: CDR1 MNHEY, CDR2 SVGAGI. The CDR3 is 15 residues long. J gave up 7 bases and V 7 bases, and 10 bases lay outside the gene matches. CDR3 region: CASTGGQGGNSPLHF. CDR3 bases: TGTGCCAGCACGGGAGGGCAGGGGGGGAATTCACCCCTCCACTTT.

V usage is TRBV27 and J usage is TRBJ2-7, with D possibly TRBD2 on 5 matching bases. This CDR3 region has 13 residues. The ends were cut back, 3 bases at V and 0 bases at J, with 6 bases in the middle. Per the germline V gene, CDR1 is MNHEY and CDR2 is SMNVEV (reference sequence). CDR3 amino acids: CASSFSASYEQYF. CDR3 DNA sequence: TGTGCCAGCAGTTTTAGCGCCTCCTACGAGCAGTACTTC.

In this sample, this clone turned up a few times. V gene TRBV19 combines with J gene TRBJ1-1; no clear D gene. Between the trimmed V and J ends, which lost 10 bases and 4 bases, there was a span of 19 bases. The CDR3 covers 14 residues. Looked up from germline, CDR1 is LNHDA and CDR2 is SQIVND (reference sequence). The CDR3 region is CATQDRWRTTEAFF. The CDR3 DNA reads TGTGCCACCCAGGACCGATGGAGGACCACTGAAGCTTTCTTT.

The chain carries TRBV5-5 and TRBJ1-1; D possibly corresponds to TRBD1 (6 bases). The CDR3 runs 17 residues. Trimming shortened V by 4 bases and J by 4 bases, and 23 bases separated the two germline ends. CDR1 is SGHKS and CDR2 is YYEKEE in the germline V gene (reference sequence). The CDR3 region has the DNA TGTGCCAGCAGCCCCCAAATAACAGGGATAGTAGGCACTGAAGCTTTCTTT. Protein sequence: CASSPQITGIVGTEAFF.

The rearrangement joins TRBV3-1 (or the pseudogene TRBV3-2) to TRBJ2-1; possible D gene TRBD2, 6 bases. CDR3 length: 16 residues. The germline V gene encodes CDR1 LGHDT and CDR2 YNNKEL (reference sequence). The ends were cut back, 1 base at V and 15 bases at J, with 25 bases in the middle. CDR3 region: CASSQGSSEWMWELFF. The CDR3 bases are TGTGCCAGCAGCCAAGGGTCTAGCGAATGGATGTGGGAATTGTTCTTC.

As to this clone: This CDR3 is also generated by other DNA sequences in the sample. In DNA form, the CDR3 reads TGTGCCAGCAGCGTAGGCGGTTCCTATGGCTACACCTTC. Protein sequence: CASSVGGSYGYTF. V usage is TRBV9 and J usage is TRBJ1-2, with D uncertain. Germline values: CDR1 SGDLS, CDR2 YYNGEE. The CDR3 contains 13 residues. Between the trimmed V and J ends, which lost 0 bases and 4 bases, there was a span of 7 bases.

V gene TRBV6-2 or TRBV6-3 combines with J gene TRBJ2-7; no reliable D call. V shed 5 bases and J shed 3 bases, with 5 bases lying between them. The CDR3 sequence is 11 residues long. Germline CDR1 and CDR2: MNHEY and SVGEGT. CDR3 sequence: CASSHSYEQYF. In DNA, the CDR3 is TGTGCCAGCAGTCACAGCTACGAGCAGTACTTC.

The chain couples TRBV9 to TRBJ1-2, with a tentative D call TRBD1 (5 bases). The CDR3 sequence is 16 residues long. Trimming removed 0 bases from V and 4 bases from J, with 16 bases in between. The germline gives CDR1 SGDLS, CDR2 YYNGEE. DNA for the CDR3: TGTGCCAGCAGCGTAGGTGCGGGGATGGGGACCTATGGCTACACCTTC. This sequence encodes CASSVGAGMGTYGYTF.

The chain couples TRBV19 to TRBJ1-1; 7 bases are shared with TRBD1. With 1 base clipped from V and 9 bases from J, the junction kept 8 bases outside the gene matches. Germline assignment: CDR1 LNHDA and CDR2 SQIVND (reference sequence). This CDR3 has 14 amino acids. Here the CDR3 reads CASSIVRRGLQAFF. For the CDR3, the DNA is TGTGCCAGTAGTATAGTAAGAAGGGGGCTACAAGCTTTCTTT.

The chain couples TRBV19 to TRBJ1-1; TRBD1 is a possible D gene (6 bases). The CDR3 covers 15 residues. Germline assignment: CDR1 LNHDA and CDR2 SQIVND (reference sequence). V shed 3 bases and J shed 4 bases, with 15 bases lying between them. CDR3 residues: CASSIRGLMSTEAFF. CDR3 in DNA: TGTGCCAGTAGTATCAGGGGTCTAATGTCCACTGAAGCTTTCTTT.

The chain joins TRBV15 to TRBJ1-4; TRBD1 matches at 8 bases. The CDR3 totals 18 residues. Per germline, CDR1 LNHNV and CDR2 YYDKDF (reference sequence). J was trimmed by 7 bases and V by 0 bases; bases with no gene match: 13. CDR3 DNA: TGTGCCACCAGCAGAGATGACGCCGCAGGGGGCTTAACTGAAAAACTGTTTTTT. Translated: CATSRDDAAGGLTEKLFF. Filled out from reference TRBV15 and TRBJ1-4, the complete variable domain reads DAMVIQNPRYQVTQFGKPVTLSCSQTLNHNVMYWYQQKSSQAPKLLFHYYDKDFNNEADTPDNFQSRRPNTSFCFLDIRSPGLGDTAMYLCATSRDDAAGGLTEKLFFGSGTQLSVL.

This rearrangement joins TRBV27 to TRBJ1-6; 7 bases match TRBD1. Looked up from germline, CDR1 is MNHEY and CDR2 is SMNVEV (reference sequence). Trimming removed 2 bases from V and 10 bases from J; junction bases left unmatched: 11. The CDR3 is 16 residues long. CDR3: CASSLRHHRGYSPLHF. The CDR3, as DNA: TGTGCCAGCAGTTTACGGCACCACAGGGGCTACTCACCCCTCCACTTT.

The V call is TRBV3-1 (or the pseudogene TRBV3-2), the J call TRBJ2-3, with D possibly being TRBD2 (7 bases). V was clipped by 1 base and J by 3 bases, with 11 bases between them. The germline CDR1 and CDR2 sequences are LGHDT and YNNKEL (reference sequence). This CDR3 region has 15 residues. The CDR3 DNA is TGTGCCAGCAGCCAAGGGAGGGGGGGTACAGATACGCAGTATTTT. Translated: CASSQGRGGTDTQYF.

This clone occurred once. The rearrangement joins TRBV14 to TRBJ1-4; 7 bases fit TRBD1. The length of the CDR3 is 16 residues. Germline CDR1 and CDR2: SGHDN and FVKESK. V was clipped by 4 bases and J by 7 bases; unmatched bases: 12. CDR3 loop: CASSRRLDRAREKLFF. The CDR3 DNA is TGTGCCAGCAGCCGCAGGCTTGACAGGGCTCGTGAAAAACTGTTTTTT.

J is TRBJ2-3 and V is TRBV6-6, with unresolved D. Deletions cut 6 bases from V and 0 bases from J, with 7 bases between. CDR3 length: 13 amino acids. CDR1 and CDR2 from the germline V gene are MNHNY and SVGAGI (reference sequence). The CDR3 here is CASRADSTDTQYF. CDR3 nucleotides: TGTGCCAGCAGGGCGGATAGCACAGATACGCAGTATTTT.

This chain uses TRBV27 with TRBJ1-1; D ambiguous. Germline V gene sequence: CDR1 MNHEY, CDR2 SMNVEV (reference sequence). Deletions cut 2 bases from V and 4 bases from J, with 11 bases between. This CDR3 region has 14 residues. CDR3 nucleotide sequence: TGTGCCAGCAGTTTAATTGGCAGTGGCACTGAAGCTTTCTTT. It codes for CASSLIGSGTEAFF.

This chain joins TRBV7-2 and TRBJ2-3, with a weak D call TRBD2 (7 bases). CDR3 length: 16 amino acids. V was trimmed by 1 base and J by 6 bases, leaving 17 bases between them. From germline, CDR1 is SGHTA and CDR2 FQGNSA. CDR3 sequence: CASSLGLGGGADTQYF. For the CDR3, the DNA is TGTGCCAGCAGCTTAGGGTTAGGTGGGGGGGCCGATACGCAGTATTTT.

This chain connects TRBV4-3 to TRBJ1-2; D ambiguous. The V gene's germline CDR1 is LGHNA and CDR2 YSLEER. The CDR3 sequence is 14 residues long. V was clipped by 4 bases and J by 2 bases, with 11 bases between them. CDR3 residues: CASSRRTGNYGYTF. Written as DNA, the CDR3 is TGCGCCAGCAGCCGGAGGACTGGGAACTATGGCTACACCTTC.

The rearrangement links TRBV4-1 to TRBJ2-1; 7 bases are shared with TRBD1. This CDR3 region has 14 residues. Losses at the gene ends were 7 bases for V and 2 bases for J; bases not matched to a gene: 5. Looked up from germline, CDR1 is MGHRA and CDR2 is YSYEKL. DNA of the CDR3: TGCGCCAGCAACCGGGACAGCCCCTACAATGAGCAGTTCTTC. This translates into CASNRDSPYNEQFF.

The V and J genes are TRBV19 and TRBJ1-5; 9 bases are shared with TRBD1. The germline gives CDR1 LNHDA, CDR2 SQIVND (reference sequence). CDR3 length: 15 residues. The junction had 5 bases not matched to a gene; V was cut back by 5 bases and J by 3 bases. The CDR3 DNA reads as TGTGCCAGTAGTTCCGGGACAGGGTACAATCAGCCCCAGCATTTT. It translates to CASSSGTGYNQPQHF.

The rearrangement joins TRBV9 to TRBJ2-1; D is unresolved. The V end lost 4 bases, the J end lost 0 bases, and 14 bases lay between the germline ends. Germline lookup yields CDR1 SGDLS and CDR2 YYNGEE. This CDR3 is 16 amino acids long. The CDR3 here is CASSPGPSSSYNEQFF. In nucleotides, the CDR3 is TGTGCCAGCAGCCCGGGTCCCTCGAGCTCCTACAATGAGCAGTTCTTC.

The rearrangement joins TRBV5-6 to TRBJ2-2; the match to TRBD1 covers 8 bases. V lost 0 bases, J lost 3 bases, and 4 bases stayed unmatched. Germline V gene sequence: CDR1 SGHDT, CDR2 YYEEEE. There are 16 residues in the CDR3. The CDR3 DNA reads TGTGCCAGCAGCTTGGCGGACAGGGTGGACACCGGGGAGCTGTTTTTT. Its translation: CASSLADRVDTGELFF.

This clone occurred once. This chain connects TRBV6-1 to TRBJ1-4; no clear D. V lost 1 base to trimming and J lost 3 bases, with 9 bases between them. This CDR3 comprises 15 residues. The germline V gene has CDR1 MNHNS and CDR2 SASEGT. The CDR3 region has the DNA TGTGCCAGCAGTGAAGGGGGAGGGTCTAATGAAAAACTGTTTTTT. The encoded protein is CASSEGGGSNEKLFF.

This clone was seen only once. The chain has TRBV20-1 and TRBJ1-6; 8 bases agree with TRBD1. The CDR3 is 15 residues long. Germline V gene sequence: CDR1 DFQATT, CDR2 SNEGSKA (reference sequence). With 3 bases clipped from V and 8 bases from J, the junction kept 9 bases outside the gene matches. CDR3 sequence: CSASPRQGIDSPLHF. The DNA for the CDR3 is TGCAGTGCTAGTCCAAGACAGGGGATTGATTCACCCCTCCACTTT.